This is a list of T cell receptor beta chains from one sample in a study of STAT5B mutations in CD4+ large granular lymphocyte leukemia. The assay was immunoSEQ multiplex PCR, and TCRdb's table has in-frame clones only and misses some. The repertoire consists of 23,000 or so clones, with approximately 71% occurring once and the leading ten covering 3.5% to 5%. The material sequenced was CD4+ T cells from blood buffy coats. The receptors originated from a human donor in good health. The CDR3 runs from the conserved cysteine through the conserved F or W. A D gene is named only where the DNA matches it firmly. Size is omitted from some rows. Given values are once, few, many or a class for expanded clones.

d_call,cdr3_length,v_call,j_call,clone_size,cdr3_nt,cdr3_aa
TRBD2,14,TRBV7-7,TRBJ2-1,-,TGTGCTACCTCGAGGACTAGCGGGAGTGGTGAGCAGTTCTTC,CATSRTSGSGEQFF
-,15,TRBV10-3,TRBJ2-3,-,TGTGCCATCAGTGAGTCGCACGGTAGGACAGATACGCAGTATTTT,CAISESHGRTDTQYF
-,12,TRBV6-1,TRBJ2-7,-,TGTGCCAGCAGCATTTGGGGCTACGAGCAGTACTTC,CASSIWGYEQYF
TRBD2,16,TRBV11-2,TRBJ2-7,-,TGTGCCAGCAGCTTAGGCGGGGGTCGGGTGAACTACGAGCAGTACTTC,CASSLGGGRVNYEQYF
-,12,TRBV7-8,TRBJ1-2,-,TGTGCCAGCAAGACTGGAAACTATGGCTACACCTTC,CASKTGNYGYTF
-,12,TRBV28,TRBJ2-7,once,TGTGCCAGCAGTTTAAGGCGGTACGAGCAGTACTTC,CASSLRRYEQYF
-,14,TRBV28,TRBJ1-5,-,TGTGCCAGCTCTCTCGGACGGAGGGAGAAGCCCCAGCATTTT,CASSLGRREKPQHF
-,11,TRBV7-8,TRBJ2-7,-,TGTGCCAGCAGCTTAACCTACGAGCAGTACTTC,CASSLTYEQYF
TRBD1,13,TRBV6-1,TRBJ1-5,-,TGTGCCAGCAGTGGACAGGGCCCTCAGCCCCAGCATTTT,CASSGQGPQPQHF
TRBD1,13,TRBV30,TRBJ1-2,-,TGTGCCTGGAGTAGGGACAGGCCCTATGGCTACACCTTC,CAWSRDRPYGYTF
-,13,TRBV7-9,TRBJ2-7,-,TGTGCCAGCAGCTTAGGGTGGTCGGACGAGCAGTACTTC,CASSLGWSDEQYF
-,12,TRBV6-1,TRBJ2-5,-,TGTGCCAGCGACCGGCCCTTAGAGACCCAGTACTTC,CASDRPLETQYF
TRBD1,13,TRBV25-1,TRBJ2-4,-,TGTGCCAGCCTCGGGACAGGGTCCCACATTCAGTACTTC,CASLGTGSHIQYF
TRBD1,15,TRBV6-5,TRBJ2-7,-,TGTGCCAGCAGGAAGTCCGGGACAGGGTCCTACGAGCAGTACTTC,CASRKSGTGSYEQYF
-,15,TRBV6-1,TRBJ2-7,-,TGTGCCAGCAGCGGGGGATTATTGCTGACCTTCAAGGACGTCTTC,CASSGGLLLTFKDVF
-,15,TRBV28,TRBJ2-3,-,TGTGCCAATGGGCCATTAGGGGGAAGCACAGATACGCAGTATTTT,CANGPLGGSTDTQYF
-,13,TRBV11-3,TRBJ2-2,-,TGTGCCAGCAGCTTCACGCAAACCGGGGAGCTGTTTTTT,CASSFTQTGELFF
-,13,TRBV25-1,TRBJ1-5,-,TGTGCCAGCTCTCAGGGCGGAAATCAGCCCCAGCATTTT,CASSQGGNQPQHF
-,15,TRBV6-5,TRBJ1-6,once,TGTGCCAGCAGTTACTTACAGCAAAGCAATTCACCCCTCCACTTT,CASSYLQQSNSPLHF
TRBD1,14,TRBV7-9,TRBJ2-3,-,TGTGCCAGCAGCCCCGGGACAGCCAGGGATACGCAGTATTTT,CASSPGTARDTQYF
-,14,TRBV30,TRBJ2-5,-,TGTGCCTGGAGCCGAGGAGCAGGCCAAGAGACCCAGTACTTC,CAWSRGAGQETQYF
TRBD2,18,TRBV15,TRBJ2-5,-,TGTGCCACCAGCAGACTGGGGGGGCTGGCGGGAGGGTTAGAGACCCAGTACTTC,CATSRLGGLAGGLETQYF
-,13,TRBV6-1,TRBJ1-1,-,TGTGCCAGCAGGGACACCCTGGCCACTGAAGCTTTCTTT,CASRDTLATEAFF
-,14,TRBV28,TRBJ1-6,-,TGTGCCAGCAGTTTTCAAAGGGGTAATTCACCCCTCCACTTT,CASSFQRGNSPLHF
TRBD1,14,TRBV5-4,TRBJ2-3,-,TGTGCCAGCAGCCCGGACAGGAGCACAGATACGCAGTATTTT,CASSPDRSTDTQYF